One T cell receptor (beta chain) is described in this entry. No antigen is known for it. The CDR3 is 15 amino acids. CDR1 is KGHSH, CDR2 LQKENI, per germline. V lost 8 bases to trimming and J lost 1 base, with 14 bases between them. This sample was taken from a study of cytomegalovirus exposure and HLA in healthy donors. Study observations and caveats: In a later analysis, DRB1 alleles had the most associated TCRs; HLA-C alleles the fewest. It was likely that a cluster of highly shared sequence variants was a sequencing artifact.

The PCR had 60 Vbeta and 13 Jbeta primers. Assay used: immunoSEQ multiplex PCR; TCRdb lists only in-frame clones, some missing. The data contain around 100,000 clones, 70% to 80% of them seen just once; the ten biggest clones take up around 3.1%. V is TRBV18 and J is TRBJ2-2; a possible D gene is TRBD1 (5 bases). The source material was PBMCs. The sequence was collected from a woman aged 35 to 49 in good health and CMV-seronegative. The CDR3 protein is CASPPGQLNTGELFF. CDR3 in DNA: TGTGCCAGCCCCCCAGGGCAGTTGAACACCGGGGAGCTGTTTTTT.